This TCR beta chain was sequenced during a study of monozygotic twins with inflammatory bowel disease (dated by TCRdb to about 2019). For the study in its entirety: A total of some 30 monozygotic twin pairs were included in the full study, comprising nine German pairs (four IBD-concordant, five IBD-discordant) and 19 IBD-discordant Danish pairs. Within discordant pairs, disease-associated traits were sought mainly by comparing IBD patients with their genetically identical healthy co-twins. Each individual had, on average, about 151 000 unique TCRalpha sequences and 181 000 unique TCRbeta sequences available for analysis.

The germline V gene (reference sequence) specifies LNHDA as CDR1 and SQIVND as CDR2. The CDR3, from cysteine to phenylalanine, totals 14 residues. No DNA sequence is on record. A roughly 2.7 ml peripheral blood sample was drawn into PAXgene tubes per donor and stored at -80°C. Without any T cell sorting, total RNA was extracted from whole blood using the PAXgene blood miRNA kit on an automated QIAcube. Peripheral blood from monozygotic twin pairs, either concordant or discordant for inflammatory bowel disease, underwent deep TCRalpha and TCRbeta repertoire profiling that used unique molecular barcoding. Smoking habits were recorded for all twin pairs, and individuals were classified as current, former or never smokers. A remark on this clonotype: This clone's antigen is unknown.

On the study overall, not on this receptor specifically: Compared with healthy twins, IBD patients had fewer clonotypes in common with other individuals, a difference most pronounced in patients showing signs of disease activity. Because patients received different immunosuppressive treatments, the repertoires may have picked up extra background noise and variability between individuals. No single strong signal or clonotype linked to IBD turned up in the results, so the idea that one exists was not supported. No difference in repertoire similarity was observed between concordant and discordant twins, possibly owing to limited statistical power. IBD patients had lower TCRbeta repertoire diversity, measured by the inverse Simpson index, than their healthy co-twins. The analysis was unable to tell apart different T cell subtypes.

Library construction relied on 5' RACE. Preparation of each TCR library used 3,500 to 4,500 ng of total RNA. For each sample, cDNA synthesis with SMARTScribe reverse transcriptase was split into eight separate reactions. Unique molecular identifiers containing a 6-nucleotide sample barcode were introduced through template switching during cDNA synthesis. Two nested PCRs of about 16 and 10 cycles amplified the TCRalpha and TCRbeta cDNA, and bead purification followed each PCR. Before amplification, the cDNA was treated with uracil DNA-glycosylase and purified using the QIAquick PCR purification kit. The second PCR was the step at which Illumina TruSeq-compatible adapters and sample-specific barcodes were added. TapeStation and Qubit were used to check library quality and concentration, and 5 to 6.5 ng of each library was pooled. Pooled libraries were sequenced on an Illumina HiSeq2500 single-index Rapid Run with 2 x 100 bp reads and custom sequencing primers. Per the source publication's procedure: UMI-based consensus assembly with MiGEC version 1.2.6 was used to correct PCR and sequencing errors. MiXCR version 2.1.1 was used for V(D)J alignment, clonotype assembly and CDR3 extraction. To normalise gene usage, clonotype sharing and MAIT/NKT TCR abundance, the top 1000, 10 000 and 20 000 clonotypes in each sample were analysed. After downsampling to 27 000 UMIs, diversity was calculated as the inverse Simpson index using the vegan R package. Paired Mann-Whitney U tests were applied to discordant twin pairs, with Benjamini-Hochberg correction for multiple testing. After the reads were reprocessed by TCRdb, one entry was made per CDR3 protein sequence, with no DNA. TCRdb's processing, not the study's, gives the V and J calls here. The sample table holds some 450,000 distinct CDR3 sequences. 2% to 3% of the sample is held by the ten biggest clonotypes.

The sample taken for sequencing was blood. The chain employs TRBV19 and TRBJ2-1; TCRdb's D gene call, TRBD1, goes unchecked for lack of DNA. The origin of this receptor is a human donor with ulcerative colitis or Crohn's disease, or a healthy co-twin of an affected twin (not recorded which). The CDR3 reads CASSGGGTDNEQFF.